The 12 T cell receptor beta chains below all came from one sample that was sequenced in a study of T cell changes during pregnancy in multiple sclerosis. The protocol was immunoSEQ multiplex PCR, while the TCRdb copy is restricted to in-frame clones and leaves out a portion. Here the sample spans tens of thousands of clones, approximately 88% being singletons. The sample in question was peripheral blood, obtained in the first trimester of pregnancy. These receptors were obtained from a female donor in good health, enrolled as a control in a pregnancy study.

The chain employs TRBV2 and TRBJ2-7; 10 bases align to TRBD2. CDR1 SNHLY and CDR2 FYNNEI come from the germline V gene. This CDR3 has 14 amino acids. With 5 bases clipped from V and 3 bases from J, the junction kept 4 bases outside the gene matches. CDR3: CASSPPSGSYEQYF. The CDR3 coding sequence is TGTGCCAGCAGTCCCCCTAGCGGGAGCTACGAGCAGTACTTC.

In this sample, this clone turned up a few times. V and J are TRBV30 and TRBJ1-1, with D unclear. From germline, CDR1 is GTSNPN and CDR2 SVGIG (reference sequence). The CDR3 has 11 amino acids. Trimming left V 3 bases short and J 2 bases short, with 4 bases between. CDR3 DNA: TGTGCCTGGAGAGCTAACACTGAAGCTTTCTTT. Protein sequence: CAWRANTEAFF.

This chain uses TRBV27 with TRBJ1-2, with D possibly matching TRBD1 (6 bases). Germline assignment: CDR1 MNHEY and CDR2 SMNVEV (reference sequence). V lost 0 bases and J lost 4, with 9 bases in between. The CDR3 covers 14 residues. CDR3 coding DNA: TGTGCCAGCAGTTTATCCGTCAGGGGCTATGGCTACACCTTC. Translated: CASSLSVRGYGYTF.

Details on this clone: An end of the junction differs from the germline gene, which may be a read error. CDR3 sequence (DNA): TGCAGCGCTGAACGGGTGGCCACTGAAGCTTTCTTT. Translation: CSAERVATEAFF. The chain is built from TRBV29-1 and TRBJ1-1; no clear D gene. The length of the CDR3 is 12 residues. Germline values: CDR1 SQVTM, CDR2 ANQGSEA. The variable domain in full, with the rest retrieved from reference TRBV29-1 and TRBJ1-1, is SAVISQKPSRDICQRGTSLTIQCQVDSQVTMMFWYRQQPGQSLTLIATANQGSEATYESGFVIDKFPISRPNLTFSTLTVSNMSPEDSSIYLCSAERVATEAFFGQGTRLTVV.

This sequence joins TRBV5-4 and TRBJ2-1; D unclear. Germline CDR1 is SGHNT and CDR2 is YYREEE (reference sequence). The CDR3 length is 13 residues. The germline V and J ends were trimmed by 3 bases and 4 bases, with 8 bases remaining between them. The CDR3 DNA is TGTGCCAGCAGCTCTTCGGTTTACAATGAGCAGTTCTTC. As protein: CASSSSVYNEQFF.

The chain combines TRBV7-2 with TRBJ2-3; no firm D call. From germline, CDR1 is SGHTA and CDR2 FQGNSA. The CDR3 runs to 15 residues. V was shortened by 1 base and J by 3 bases, with 11 bases between the two germline ends. The CDR3 DNA follows: TGTGCCAGCAGCTTAGTGATCGCGTGGACAGATACGCAGTATTTT. Protein product: CASSLVIAWTDTQYF.

V usage is TRBV27 and J usage is TRBJ2-1; 12 bases line up with TRBD2. The junction had 4 bases not matched to a gene; V was cut back by 3 bases and J by 13 bases. The CDR3 runs to 13 residues. Looked up from germline, CDR1 is MNHEY and CDR2 is SMNVEV (reference sequence). DNA of the CDR3: TGTGCCAGCAGTTTGGTACTAGCGGGGGGTCAGTTCTTC. Encoded protein: CASSLVLAGGQFF.

This clone has a single count. The V gene is TRBV27, the J gene TRBJ1-1; D might be TRBD1 (6 bases). The V end lost 10 bases, the J end lost 0 bases, and 9 bases lay between the germline ends. From germline, CDR1 is MNHEY and CDR2 SMNVEV (reference sequence). CDR3 size: 12 residues. CDR3 nucleotide sequence: TGTGCCACCTGGACAGTGAACACTGAAGCTTTCTTT. Translated: CATWTVNTEAFF.

The chain employs TRBV28 and TRBJ1-1, with a possible D match to TRBD1 (5 bases). The germline gives CDR1 MDHEN, CDR2 SYDVKM. CDR3 size: 14 residues. V dropped 3 bases and J dropped 1 base, with 9 bases sitting between them. CDR3 coding DNA: TGTGCCAGCAGTTTTCACGGGGGGAACACTGAAGCTTTCTTT. Its protein is CASSFHGGNTEAFF.

V is TRBV9 and J is TRBJ2-3, with TRBD2 matching 7 bases. The CDR3 has 15 amino acids. CDR1 is SGDLS, CDR2 YYNGEE, per germline. V gave up 6 bases and J gave up 4 bases; unmatched junction bases: 11. CDR3 nucleotides: TGTGCCAGCACTCCCTCGGGGAGGGACGCAGATACGCAGTATTTT. Its translation: CASTPSGRDADTQYF.

The chain uses TRBV7-6 and TRBJ1-5; D gene ambiguous. With 5 bases removed from V and 0 bases from J, the gap between germline ends came to 8 bases. Germline assignment: CDR1 SGHVS and CDR2 FNYEAQ. This CDR3 has 14 residues. The CDR3 reads CASSSRYSNQPQHF. Written as DNA, the CDR3 is TGTGCCAGCAGCAGCCGCTATAGCAATCAGCCCCAGCATTTT.

V and J are TRBV4-2 and TRBJ1-2; possibly TRBD1 for D (5 bases). The CDR3 has 14 amino acids. Trimming took 3 bases from V and 4 from J, leaving 12 bases between them. Germline loops: CDR1 LGHNA, CDR2 YNFKEQ. As DNA, the CDR3 is TGTGCCAGCAGCCAGGGAATGGGGGGCTATGGCTACACCTTC. Translation: CASSQGMGGYGYTF.